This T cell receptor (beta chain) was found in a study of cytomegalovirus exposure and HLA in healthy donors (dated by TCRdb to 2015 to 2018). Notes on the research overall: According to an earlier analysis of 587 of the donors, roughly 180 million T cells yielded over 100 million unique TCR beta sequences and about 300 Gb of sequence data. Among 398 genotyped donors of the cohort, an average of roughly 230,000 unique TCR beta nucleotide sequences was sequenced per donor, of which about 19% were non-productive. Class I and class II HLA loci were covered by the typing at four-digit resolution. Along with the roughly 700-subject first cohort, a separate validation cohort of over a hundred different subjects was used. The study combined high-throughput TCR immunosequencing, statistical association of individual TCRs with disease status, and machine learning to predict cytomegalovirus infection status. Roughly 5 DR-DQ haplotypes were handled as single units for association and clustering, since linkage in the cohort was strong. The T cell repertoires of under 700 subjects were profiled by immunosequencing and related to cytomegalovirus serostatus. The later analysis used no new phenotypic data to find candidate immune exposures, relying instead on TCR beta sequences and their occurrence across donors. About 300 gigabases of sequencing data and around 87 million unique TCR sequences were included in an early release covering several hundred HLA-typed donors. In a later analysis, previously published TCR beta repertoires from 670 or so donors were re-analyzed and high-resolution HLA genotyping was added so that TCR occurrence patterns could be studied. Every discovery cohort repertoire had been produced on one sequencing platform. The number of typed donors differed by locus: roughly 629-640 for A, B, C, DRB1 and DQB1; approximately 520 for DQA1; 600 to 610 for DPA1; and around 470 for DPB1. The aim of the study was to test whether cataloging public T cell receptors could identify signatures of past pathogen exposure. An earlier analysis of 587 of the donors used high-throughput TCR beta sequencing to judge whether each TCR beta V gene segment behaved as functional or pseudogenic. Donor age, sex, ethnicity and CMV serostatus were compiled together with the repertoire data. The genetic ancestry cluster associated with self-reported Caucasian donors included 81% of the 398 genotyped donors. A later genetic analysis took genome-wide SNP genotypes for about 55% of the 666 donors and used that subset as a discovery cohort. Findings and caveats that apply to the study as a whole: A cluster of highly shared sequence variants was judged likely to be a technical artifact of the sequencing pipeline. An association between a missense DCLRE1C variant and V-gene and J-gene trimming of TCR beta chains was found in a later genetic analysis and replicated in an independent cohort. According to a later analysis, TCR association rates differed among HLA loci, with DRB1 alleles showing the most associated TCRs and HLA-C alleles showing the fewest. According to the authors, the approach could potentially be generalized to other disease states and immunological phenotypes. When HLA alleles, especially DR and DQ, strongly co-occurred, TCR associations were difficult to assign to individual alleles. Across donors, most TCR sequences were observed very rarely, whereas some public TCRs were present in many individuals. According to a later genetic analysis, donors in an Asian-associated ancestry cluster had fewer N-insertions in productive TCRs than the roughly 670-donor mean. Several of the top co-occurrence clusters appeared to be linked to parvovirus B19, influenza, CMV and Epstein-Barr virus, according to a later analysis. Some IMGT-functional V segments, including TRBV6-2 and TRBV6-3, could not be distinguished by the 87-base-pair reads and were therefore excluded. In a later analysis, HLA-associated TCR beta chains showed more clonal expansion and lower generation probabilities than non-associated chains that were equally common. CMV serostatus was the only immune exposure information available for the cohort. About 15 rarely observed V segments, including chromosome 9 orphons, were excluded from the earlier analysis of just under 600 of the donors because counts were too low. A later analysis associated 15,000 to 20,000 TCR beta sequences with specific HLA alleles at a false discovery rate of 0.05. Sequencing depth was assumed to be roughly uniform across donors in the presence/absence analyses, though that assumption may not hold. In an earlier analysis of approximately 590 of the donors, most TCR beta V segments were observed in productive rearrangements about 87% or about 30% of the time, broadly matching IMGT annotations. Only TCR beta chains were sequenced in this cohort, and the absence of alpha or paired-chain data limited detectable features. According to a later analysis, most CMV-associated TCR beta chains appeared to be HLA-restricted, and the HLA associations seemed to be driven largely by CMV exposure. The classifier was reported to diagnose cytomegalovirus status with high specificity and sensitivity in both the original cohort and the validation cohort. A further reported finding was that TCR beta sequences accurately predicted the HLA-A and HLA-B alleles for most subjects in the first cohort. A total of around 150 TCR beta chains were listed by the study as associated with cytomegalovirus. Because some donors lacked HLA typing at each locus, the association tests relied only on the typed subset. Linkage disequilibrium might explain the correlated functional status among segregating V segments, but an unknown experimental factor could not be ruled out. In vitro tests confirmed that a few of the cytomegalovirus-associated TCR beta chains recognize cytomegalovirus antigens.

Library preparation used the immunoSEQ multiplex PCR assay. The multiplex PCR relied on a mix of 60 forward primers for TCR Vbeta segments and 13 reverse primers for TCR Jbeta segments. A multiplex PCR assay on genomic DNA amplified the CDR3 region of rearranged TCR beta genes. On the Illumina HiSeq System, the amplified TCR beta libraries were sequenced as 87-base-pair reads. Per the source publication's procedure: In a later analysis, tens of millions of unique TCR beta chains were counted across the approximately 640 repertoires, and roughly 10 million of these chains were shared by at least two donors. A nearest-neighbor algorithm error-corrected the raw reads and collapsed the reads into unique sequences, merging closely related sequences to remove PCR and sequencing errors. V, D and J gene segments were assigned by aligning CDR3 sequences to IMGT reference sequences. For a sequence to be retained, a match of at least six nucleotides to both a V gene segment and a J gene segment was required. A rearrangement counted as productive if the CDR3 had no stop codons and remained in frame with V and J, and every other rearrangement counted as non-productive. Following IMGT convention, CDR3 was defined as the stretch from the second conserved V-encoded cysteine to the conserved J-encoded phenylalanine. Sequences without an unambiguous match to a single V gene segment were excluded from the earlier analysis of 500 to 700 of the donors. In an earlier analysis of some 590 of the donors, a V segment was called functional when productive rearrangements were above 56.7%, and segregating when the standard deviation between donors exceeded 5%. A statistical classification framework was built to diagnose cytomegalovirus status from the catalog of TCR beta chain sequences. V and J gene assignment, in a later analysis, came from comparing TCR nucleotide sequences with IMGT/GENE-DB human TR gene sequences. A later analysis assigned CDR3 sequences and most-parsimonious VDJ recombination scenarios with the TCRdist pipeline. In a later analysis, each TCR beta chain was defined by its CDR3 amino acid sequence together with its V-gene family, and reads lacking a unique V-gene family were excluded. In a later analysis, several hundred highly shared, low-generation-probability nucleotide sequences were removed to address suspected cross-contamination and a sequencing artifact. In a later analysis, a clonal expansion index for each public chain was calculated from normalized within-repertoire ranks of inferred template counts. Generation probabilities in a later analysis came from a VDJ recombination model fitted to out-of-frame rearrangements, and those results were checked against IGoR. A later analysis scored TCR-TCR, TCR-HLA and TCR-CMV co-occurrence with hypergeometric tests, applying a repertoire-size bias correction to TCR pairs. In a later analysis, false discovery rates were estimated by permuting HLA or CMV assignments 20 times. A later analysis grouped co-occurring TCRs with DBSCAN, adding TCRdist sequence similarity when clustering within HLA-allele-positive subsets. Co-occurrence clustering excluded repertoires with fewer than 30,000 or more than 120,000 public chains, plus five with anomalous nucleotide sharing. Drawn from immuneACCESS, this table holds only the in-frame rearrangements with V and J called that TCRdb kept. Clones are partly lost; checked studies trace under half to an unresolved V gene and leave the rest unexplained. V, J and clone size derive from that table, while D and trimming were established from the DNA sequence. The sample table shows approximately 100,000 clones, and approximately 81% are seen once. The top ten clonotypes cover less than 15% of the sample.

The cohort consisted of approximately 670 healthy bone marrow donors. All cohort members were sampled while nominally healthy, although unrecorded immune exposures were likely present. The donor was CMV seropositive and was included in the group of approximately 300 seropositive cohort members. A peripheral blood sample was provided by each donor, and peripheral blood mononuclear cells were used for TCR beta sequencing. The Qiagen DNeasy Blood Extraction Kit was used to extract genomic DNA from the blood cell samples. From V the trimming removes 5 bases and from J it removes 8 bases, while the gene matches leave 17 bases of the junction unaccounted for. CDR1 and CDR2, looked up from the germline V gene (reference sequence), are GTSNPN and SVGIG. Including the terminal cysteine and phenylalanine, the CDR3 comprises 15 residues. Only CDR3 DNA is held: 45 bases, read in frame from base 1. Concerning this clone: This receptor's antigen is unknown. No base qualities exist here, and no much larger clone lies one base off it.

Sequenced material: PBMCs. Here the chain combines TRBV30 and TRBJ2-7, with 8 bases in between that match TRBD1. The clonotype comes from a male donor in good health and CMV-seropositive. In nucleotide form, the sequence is TGTGCCTGGGGCCCTGGGGCAGGGGGCTATTTACAGCAGTACTTC. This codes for CAWGPGAGGYLQQYF.